Described below is a single TCR beta chain sequence and its context. Its cognate antigen is unknown. Primers included in the PCR were 60 Vbeta and 13 Jbeta primers. Data came from immunoSEQ multiplex PCR; TCRdb stores just in-frame clones and leaves some out. The table has 95,000 to 150,000 clones, around 84% seen once. This specimen belongs to a study of cytomegalovirus exposure and HLA in healthy donors. In the study overall: A data release that came early held some 84 million unique TCRs from HLA-typed donors. Study-wide results and limits: Researchers reported in a later analysis that common viral pathogens appeared linked to several top clusters. The authors assumed roughly uniform sequencing depth across donors for presence/absence analyses. The authors later linked a missense DCLRE1C variant to TCR beta V- and J-gene trimming.

The specimen was PBMCs. This clonotype originated in a woman in her thirties or forties in good health and CMV-seronegative.

The DNA for the CDR3 is TGTGCCAGCAGCGAAGGACCACCACTAGCGGGAGGCGGGGAGCTGTTTTTT. Translating it yields CASSEGPPLAGGGELFF. The chain has TRBV9 and TRBJ2-2, with 12 nucleotides matching TRBD2. Looked up from germline, CDR1 is SGDLS and CDR2 is YYNGEE. The CDR3 covers 17 residues. The V gene end was trimmed by 3 bases and the J gene end by 7 bases; junction bases not matched to a gene: 10. The entire variable domain, with the rest obtained from reference TRBV9 and TRBJ2-2, is as follows: DSGVTQTPKHLITATGQRVTLRCSPRSGDLSVYWYQQSLDQGLQFLIQYYNGEERAKGNILERFSAQQFPDLHSELNLSSLELGDSALYFCASSEGPPLAGGGELFFGEGSRLTVL.